Presented here are 18 T cell receptor beta chains from one specimen sequenced in a study of vaccination and CD4 T cells after COVID-19. Treatment reported: 10-day PBMC culture with coronavirus spike peptide pools or control peptides (ViraFEST assay). Cultured CD4+ T cell DNA was sequenced using the Oncomine TCR Beta short-read assay. MiXCR, run by TCRdb on the PCR reads, gives a single entry per CDR3 protein. The profile shows over 5,500 distinct CDR3 sequences, approximately 60% of them singletons. These TCRs' antigens remain unknown. The sequenced sample consisted of CD4+ T cells from blood, cultured in vitro. The receptors here all came from a human donor who had recovered from COVID-19.

This clonotype was seen a single time. This chain joins TRBV27 and TRBJ2-1; D ambiguous. The germline gives CDR1 MNHEY, CDR2 SMNVEV (reference sequence). Trimming pared 2 bases from V and 0 bases from J, leaving 8 bases between. The CDR3 length is 15 residues. The CDR3 reads CASSLGQGSYNEQFF. The DNA for the CDR3 is TGTGCCAGCAGTTTAGGGCAAGGCTCCTACAATGAGCAGTTCTTC.

V is TRBV27 and J is TRBJ1-1; D gene uncertain. Trimming left V 7 bases short and J 9 bases short, with 12 bases between. The CDR3 extends over 11 amino acids. Germline CDR1 reads MNHEY; CDR2 reads SMNVEV (reference sequence). The DNA of the CDR3 is TGTGCCAGCATTTCCGGAGGGAAAGCTTTCTTT. The encoded protein is CASISGGKAFF.

This clonotype showed up just a few times. This chain uses TRBV12-3 or TRBV12-4 with TRBJ1-1; D unresolved. V lost 3 bases to trimming and J lost 5 bases, with 4 bases between them. This CDR3 comprises 11 residues. In DNA, the CDR3 is TGTGCCAGCAGTTTGGGGACTGAAGCTTTCTTT. Translation: CASSLGTEAFF.

The genes are TRBV11-2 and TRBJ1-6, with D possibly TRBD1 on 5 matching bases. The germline V and J ends were trimmed by 3 bases and 10 bases, with 13 bases remaining between them. Germline-derived CDR1 and CDR2 are SGHAT and FQNNGV. This CDR3 comprises 14 residues. This CDR3 reads CASSFGAAGSPLHF. In nucleotides, the CDR3 is TGTGCCAGCAGCTTCGGGGCCGCTGGATCACCCCTCCACTTT.

V gene TRBV7-6 combines with J gene TRBJ2-3; D might be TRBD1 or TRBD2, each matching 5 bases. V shed 3 bases and J shed 4 bases, with 8 bases lying between them. Germline CDR1 SGHVS, CDR2 FNYEAQ. The CDR3 covers 13 residues. This CDR3 reads CASSLGEADTQYF. The CDR3 bases are TGTGCCAGCAGCTTGGGGGAAGCAGATACGCAGTATTTT.

The chain links TRBV24-1 to TRBJ2-7; 9 bases are shared with TRBD2. V was pared by 0 bases and J by 4 bases, with 9 bases of the junction left unmatched. This CDR3 spans 17 amino acids. Germline V gives CDR1 KGHDR, CDR2 SFDVKD. CDR3 coding DNA: TGTGCCACCAGTGATTTGCTTGACGCGGGAGGGAAGTACGAGCAGTACTTC. Translated, it gives CATSDLLDAGGKYEQYF.

The chain has TRBV7-8 and TRBJ2-3, with 9 bases matching TRBD1. Germline values: CDR1 SGHVS, CDR2 FQNEAQ. The CDR3 covers 16 residues. With V trimmed by 6 bases and J by 5 bases, 12 bases remained unmatched. The CDR3 is CASSYDRGGAGDTQYF. The CDR3 region has the DNA TGTGCCAGCAGTTATGACAGGGGGGGCGCGGGAGATACGCAGTATTTT. Variable domain in full (rest from reference TRBV7-8 and TRBJ2-3): GAGVSQSPRYKVAKRGQDVALRCDPISGHVSLFWYQQALGQGPEFLTYFQNEAQLDKSGLPSDRFFAERPEGSVSTLKIQRTQQEDSAVYLCASSYDRGGAGDTQYFGPGTRLTVL.

The rearrangement uses TRBV6-5 and TRBJ1-1; no reliable D call. The CDR3 contains 13 residues. The V and J ends lost 4 bases and 4 bases respectively, with 10 bases between them. In germline, CDR1 is MNHEY, CDR2 SVGAGI. CDR3 in DNA: TGTGCCAGCAGTTCTCGAGGAACCACTGAAGCTTTCTTT. Amino acid sequence: CASSSRGTTEAFF.

The chain is built from TRBV27 and TRBJ1-2; D not resolved. The CDR3 contains 14 residues. V was pared by 5 bases and J by 4 bases, with 14 bases between. The germline V gene encodes CDR1 MNHEY and CDR2 SMNVEV (reference sequence). CDR3 protein: CASSARTGGYGYTF. CDR3 DNA sequence: TGTGCCAGCAGTGCACGGACGGGAGGCTATGGCTACACCTTC.

The chain joins TRBV6-1 to TRBJ2-7, with TRBD1 matching over 9 bases. V lost 7 bases, J lost 2 bases, and 6 bases stayed unmatched. The CDR3 runs to 14 residues. Germline CDR1 reads MNHNS; CDR2 reads SASEGT. CDR3 DNA: TGTGCCAGCACCCCGACAGGGGGGGCCTACGAGCAGTACTTC. This codes for CASTPTGGAYEQYF.

This clonotype was counted a few times. The chain uses TRBV7-2 and TRBJ2-3, with 9 bases lining up with TRBD1. The CDR3 runs to 15 residues. V lost 3 bases, J lost 4 bases, and 5 bases stayed unmatched. Looked up from germline, CDR1 is SGHTA and CDR2 is FQGNSA. The DNA for the CDR3 is TGTGCCAGCAGCTTCGGGACAGGGCGGTCAGATACGCAGTATTTT. Its protein is CASSFGTGRSDTQYF. The full variable domain, rest sourced from reference TRBV7-2 and TRBJ2-3, is GAGVSQSPSNKVTEKGKDVELRCDPISGHTALYWYRQSLGQGLEFLIYFQGNSAPDKSGLPSDRFSAERTGGSVSTLTIQRTQQEDSAVYLCASSFGTGRSDTQYFGPGTRLTVL.

J is TRBJ1-2 and V is TRBV28; D is ambiguous. CDR3 length: 14 amino acids. Trimming removed 5 bases at V and 4 bases at J, with 14 bases between. Germline V lookup: CDR1 MDHEN, CDR2 SYDVKM. The CDR3 spells CASSPYTSVYGYTF. Here the CDR3 DNA reads TGTGCCAGCAGTCCGTATACCTCCGTCTATGGCTACACCTTC.

The J gene is TRBJ2-3, the V gene TRBV20-1; D unclear. The V end lost 0 bases, the J end lost 5 bases, and 3 bases lay between the germline ends. The CDR3 extends over 11 amino acids. Germline-derived CDR1 and CDR2 are DFQATT and SNEGSKA (reference sequence). The CDR3 DNA reads TGCAGTGCTAGAGAAGTAGATACGCAGTATTTT. Translation gives CSAREVDTQYF.

This clonotype has a single count. The chain employs TRBV11-2 and TRBJ2-5, with 11 positions matching TRBD2. The V segment lost 5 bases and the J segment 4 bases; nucleotides outside the gene matches: 3. The CDR3 length is 14 residues. In germline, CDR1 is SGHAT, CDR2 FQNNGV. This CDR3 reads CASSPLAGGETQYF. In DNA form, the CDR3 reads TGTGCCAGCAGCCCTCTAGCGGGAGGAGAGACCCAGTACTTC.

The chain is built from TRBV11-2 and TRBJ2-5, with TRBD1 matching 8 bases. Germline CDR1 is SGHAT and CDR2 is FQNNGV. The CDR3 extends over 16 amino acids. The V segment lost 5 bases and the J segment 4 bases; nucleotides outside the gene matches: 12. The CDR3 nucleotides read TGTGCCAGCAGCGGCCGAGACAGGGGTCAGATAGAGACCCAGTACTTC. Translated: CASSGRDRGQIETQYF.

Written as DNA, the CDR3 is TGTGCCAGCAGTGAACTGGTGGCTAGCGGGGGGGCAGATACGCAGTATTTT. It is translated as CASSELVASGGADTQYF. The chain carries TRBV2 and TRBJ2-3; 12 nucleotides line up with TRBD2. From germline, CDR1 is SNHLY and CDR2 FYNNEI. J gave up 4 bases and V 2 bases, and 7 bases lay outside the gene matches. The CDR3 has 17 residues.

J is TRBJ2-1 and V is TRBV24-1; TRBD1 agrees at 9 bases. CDR1 is KGHDR and CDR2 is SFDVKD in the germline V gene. The J segment lost 4 bases and the V segment lost 4 bases, leaving 7 bases of the junction unmatched. The CDR3 runs 16 residues. The chain's CDR3 is CATSDPTGGGYNEQFF. For the CDR3, the DNA is TGTGCCACCAGTGACCCGACAGGGGGGGGATACAATGAGCAGTTCTTC.

This clonotype occurred once. The V and J genes are TRBV10-3 and TRBJ1-5; a possible D gene is TRBD1 (6 bases). V was trimmed by 4 bases and J by 3 bases, leaving 10 bases between them. This CDR3 contains 14 residues. Looked up from germline, CDR1 is ENHRY and CDR2 is SYGVKD. The CDR3 spells CAISAQGDNQPQHF. The CDR3 DNA sequence: TGTGCCATCAGTGCACAGGGAGACAATCAGCCCCAGCATTTT.